Below are 21 T cell receptor beta chains sequenced from a single sample in a study of response to subunit inactivated influenza vaccine (dated by TCRdb to 2016 to 2019). The method was RT-PCR. Sequenced using an Illumina HiSeq 2500. The raw public reads went through TCRdb reprocessing: fastp at Q25, MiXCR clone calling, in-frame beta chains kept. Each CDR3 protein gets just one entry, which takes the most common genes and DNA from the rows behind it. The sample contains more than 450,000 distinct CDR3 sequences, around 8% of them found a single time. The top ten clonotypes cover approximately 12% of the sample. The sequenced sample was PBMCs from blood, obtained about 23 months after vaccination. The receptor source for this set is a man between 50 and 75 years old who received an inactivated influenza vaccine. Donor details come from another sample of the same person, matched by shared clones.

J is TRBJ2-5 and V is TRBV10-3, with TRBD1 identical over 7 bases. V dropped 0 bases and J dropped 5; count of bases not matched to a gene: 9. The CDR3 spans 16 residues. Germline V gene sequence: CDR1 ENHRY, CDR2 SYGVKD. The CDR3 here is CAISESVVGGKETQYF. CDR3 in DNA: TGTGCCATCAGTGAGTCCGTCGTAGGGGGCAAGGAGACCCAGTACTTC.

In this sample, this clonotype turned up many times. V and J are TRBV7-9 and TRBJ2-7; tentative D call: TRBD1 (6 bases). Germline assignment: CDR1 SEHNR and CDR2 FQNEAQ (reference sequence). The CDR3 contains 13 residues. With 8 bases removed from V and 2 bases from J, the gap between germline ends came to 13 bases. The CDR3 region has the DNA TGTGCCAGCGGCCTAACAGGGCCCTACGAGCAGTACTTC. Encoded protein: CASGLTGPYEQYF.

This clonotype was observed a handful of times. The gene calls are TRBV20-1 and TRBJ2-3, with D perhaps matching TRBD1 (6 bases). CDR1 is DFQATT, CDR2 SNEGSKA, per germline (reference sequence). V shed 6 bases and J shed 4 bases, with 20 bases lying between them. The CDR3 has 15 residues. The CDR3 region is CSADSGDVSADTQYF. The CDR3 DNA follows: TGCAGTGCCGATTCAGGGGACGTGAGTGCAGATACGCAGTATTTT.

This clonotype was seen ten or more times. The V gene is TRBV4-3, the J gene TRBJ2-3, with 7 bases aligning to TRBD2. Germline V gene lookup returns CDR1 LGHNA and CDR2 YSLEER. The V gene end was trimmed by 0 bases and the J gene end by 4 bases; junction bases not matched to a gene: 10. The CDR3 covers 17 residues. The CDR3 DNA sequence: TGCGCCAGCAGCCAAGATTTGGCGGGAGTTGGGGCAGATACGCAGTATTTT. Protein product: CASSQDLAGVGADTQYF.

CDR3 nucleotides: TGTGCCAGCAGTCTCTTAGCGGGGGTGTCCTACGAGCAGTACTTC. Its translation is CASSLLAGVSYEQYF. V gene TRBV5-8 combines with J gene TRBJ2-7, with TRBD2 matching over 9 bases. The CDR3 has 15 amino acids. Germline CDR1 reads SGHTS; CDR2 reads YDEGEE. Losses at the gene ends were 5 bases for V and 1 base for J; bases not matched to a gene: 7.

In its sample, this clonotype was seen many times. The chain employs TRBV20-1 and TRBJ2-3; TRBD1 matches 8 bases. The length of the CDR3 is 14 residues. V shed 4 bases, J shed 4 bases, and the junction held 7 bases outside the gene matches. CDR1 is DFQATT and CDR2 is SNEGSKA in the germline V gene (reference sequence). CDR3 amino acids: CSATQGAWADTQYF. The CDR3 bases are TGCAGTGCTACCCAGGGGGCTTGGGCAGATACGCAGTATTTT.

V is TRBV4-3 and J is TRBJ2-1, with D perhaps assigned TRBD1 or TRBD2 (5 bases each). This CDR3 has 16 residues. V gave up 3 bases and J gave up 6 bases, with 18 bases separating them. The germline CDR1 and CDR2 sequences are LGHNA and YSLEER. The CDR3 region has the DNA TGCGCCAGCAGCCACCTGACCGGGACCGCCTTCAATGAGCAGTTCTTC. Amino acid sequence: CASSHLTGTAFNEQFF.

This clonotype was detected only a few times. The chain combines TRBV5-4 with TRBJ2-1; 13 bases are shared with TRBD2. CDR1 is SGHNT and CDR2 is YYREEE in the germline V gene (reference sequence). V was pared by 0 bases and J by 6 bases, with 6 bases of the junction left unmatched. The CDR3 contains 17 residues. CDR3 in amino acids: CASSLGAGTSGINEQFF. The CDR3 DNA reads TGTGCCAGCAGCTTGGGGGCTGGGACTAGCGGGATCAATGAGCAGTTCTTC.

This clonotype was seen ten or more times. The chain combines TRBV6-2 or TRBV6-3 with TRBJ2-3, with D uncertain. The V gene lost 0 bases and the J gene lost 6 bases, with 10 bases spanning the gap. Germline V gene lookup returns CDR1 MNHEY and CDR2 SVGEGT. The CDR3 length is 14 residues. CDR3 sequence (DNA): TGTGCCAGCAGTTACTCGGGTACTTCCGATACGCAGTATTTT. It codes for CASSYSGTSDTQYF.

This clonotype was observed at least ten times. The chain carries TRBV7-8 and TRBJ2-3; D possibly corresponds to TRBD2 (6 bases). Trimming cost V 3 bases and J 6 bases, with 13 bases left between them. The germline V gene encodes CDR1 SGHVS and CDR2 FQNEAQ. The CDR3 is 14 residues long. For the CDR3, the DNA is TGTGCCAGCAGCTTCGGAGGGCTGGGGGATACGCAGTATTTT. It encodes CASSFGGLGDTQYF. The complete variable domain, with remaining parts taken from reference TRBV7-8 and TRBJ2-3, reads GAGVSQSPRYKVAKRGQDVALRCDPISGHVSLFWYQQALGQGPEFLTYFQNEAQLDKSGLPSDRFFAERPEGSVSTLKIQRTQQEDSAVYLCASSFGGLGDTQYFGPGTRLTVL.

J is TRBJ2-7 and V is TRBV25-1; a possible D gene is TRBD1 (8 bases). The CDR3 is 15 amino acids. The V end was cut by 3 bases, the J end by 5 bases, with 17 bases between. Germline assignment: CDR1 MGHDK and CDR2 SYGVNS. CDR3 sequence (DNA): TGTGCCAGCAGTGAGGCGGGGGACAGGAGCAACGAGCAGTACTTC. Protein product: CASSEAGDRSNEQYF.

This clonotype appeared a few times. The CDR3: CASSYQTNVPTDTQYF. DNA for the CDR3: TGTGCCAGCAGCTACCAGACTAACGTACCCACAGATACGCAGTATTTT. The chain joins TRBV7-2 to TRBJ2-3; perhaps TRBD2 as D (5 bases). In germline, CDR1 is SGHTA, CDR2 FQGNSA. Trimming removed 4 bases from V and 2 bases from J, with 16 bases in between. The CDR3 consists of 16 residues.

This clonotype was observed a handful of times. The chain recombines TRBV20-1 with TRBJ2-4, with TRBD1 matching 11 bases. Germline CDR1 DFQATT, CDR2 SNEGSKA (reference sequence). Germline trimming cut 6 bases from V and 9 bases from J; bases unmatched to any gene: 16. The length of the CDR3 is 16 residues. CDR3 in amino acids: CSARGRDRGTGGIQYF. In DNA, the CDR3 is TGCAGTGCCCGCGGCCGGGACAGGGGGACTGGGGGCATTCAGTACTTC.

This clonotype was found a few times. This CDR3 reads CSATSPLATDTQYF. For the CDR3, the DNA is TGCAGTGCTACCAGCCCCCTAGCAACAGATACGCAGTATTTT. The V and J genes are TRBV20-1 and TRBJ2-3; D is perhaps TRBD2 (5 bases). V was clipped by 4 bases and J by 3 bases, with 14 bases between them. Per the germline V gene, CDR1 is DFQATT and CDR2 is SNEGSKA (reference sequence). This CDR3 contains 14 residues.

There are many counts of this clonotype. The chain combines TRBV10-3 with TRBJ1-2; TRBD1 is a possible D gene (5 bases). Germline loops: CDR1 ENHRY, CDR2 SYGVKD. V was cut by 7 bases and J by 3 bases, with 6 bases left in between. The CDR3 has 11 amino acids. The CDR3 sequence: CAIKGYYGYTF. The DNA of the CDR3 is TGTGCCATCAAGGGGTACTATGGCTACACCTTC.

The genes are TRBV11-2 and TRBJ1-5; D is undetermined. Germline V gene data show CDR1 as SGHAT and CDR2 as FQNNGV. The CDR3 is 13 amino acids. Trimming removed 0 bases from V and 6 bases from J, with 6 bases in between. The CDR3 here is CASSLEAGQPQHF. CDR3 in DNA: TGTGCCAGCAGCTTAGAAGCGGGTCAGCCCCAGCATTTT. The whole variable domain, filled in from reference TRBV11-2 and TRBJ1-5, reads EAGVAQSPRYKIIEKRQSVAFWCNPISGHATLYWYQQILGQGPKLLIQFQNNGVVDDSQLPKDRFSAERLKGVDSTLKIQPAKLEDSAVYLCASSLEAGQPQHFGDGTRLSIL.

The table lists this clonotype with many counts. The chain joins TRBV5-1 to TRBJ1-1, with D tentatively TRBD1 (5 bases). Trimming took 4 bases from V and 5 from J, leaving 21 bases between them. Germline V gene data show CDR1 as SGHRS and CDR2 as YFSETQ. The CDR3 contains 16 residues. CDR3 coding DNA: TGCGCCAGCAGCCAGAGATCTGACCAGGGTCGAACTGAAGCTTTCTTT. Translation gives CASSQRSDQGRTEAFF.

This clonotype was picked up many times. The chain is built from TRBV29-1 and TRBJ2-5; the D gene is possibly TRBD1 (5 bases). Germline values: CDR1 SQVTM, CDR2 ANQGSEA. The length of the CDR3 is 12 residues. Deletions cut 0 bases from V and 8 bases from J, with 10 bases between. CDR3 region: CSVEEGLGTQYF. The CDR3 DNA sequence: TGCAGCGTTGAAGAGGGGCTTGGTACCCAGTACTTC.

This clonotype was seen a few times. The rearrangement links TRBV7-2 to TRBJ2-5; 9 nucleotides line up with TRBD2. After removal of 0 bases from V and 4 bases from J, the junction contained 9 bases not matched to a gene. Germline V gene data show CDR1 as SGHTA and CDR2 as FQGNSA. The CDR3 extends over 17 amino acids. This CDR3 reads CASSLALLAGGPETQYF. The CDR3 region has the DNA TGTGCCAGCAGCTTAGCCCTCCTTGCGGGAGGGCCAGAGACCCAGTACTTC.

The chain recombines TRBV20-1 with TRBJ2-1, with 7 bases that match TRBD2. The germline CDR1 and CDR2 sequences are DFQATT and SNEGSKA (reference sequence). The V gene end was trimmed by 3 bases and the J gene end by 7 bases; junction bases not matched to a gene: 9. The CDR3 sequence is 14 residues long. CDR3 residues: CSARRGGSRNEQFF. CDR3 in DNA: TGCAGTGCTAGGAGGGGCGGGAGTCGTAATGAGCAGTTCTTC.

This clonotype has more than one count but fewer than ten. The V and J genes are TRBV28 and TRBJ2-4; TRBD1 is a possible D gene (5 bases). Germline V gene data show CDR1 as MDHEN and CDR2 as SYDVKM. The CDR3 has 14 amino acids. Trimming shortened V by 6 bases and J by 11 bases, and 20 bases separated the two germline ends. The CDR3 nucleotides are TGTGCCAGCAGCGCCGACAGCCCCGAGTGGTTTCAGTACTTC. This translates into CASSADSPEWFQYF.